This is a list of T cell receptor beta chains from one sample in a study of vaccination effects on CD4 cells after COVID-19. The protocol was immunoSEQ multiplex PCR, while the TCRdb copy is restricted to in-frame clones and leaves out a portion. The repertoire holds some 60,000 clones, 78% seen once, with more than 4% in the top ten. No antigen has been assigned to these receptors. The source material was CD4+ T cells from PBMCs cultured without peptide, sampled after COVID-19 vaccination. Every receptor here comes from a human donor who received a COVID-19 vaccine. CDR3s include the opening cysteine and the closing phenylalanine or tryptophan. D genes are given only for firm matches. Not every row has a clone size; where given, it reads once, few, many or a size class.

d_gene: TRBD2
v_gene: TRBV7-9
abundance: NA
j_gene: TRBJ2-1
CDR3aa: CASSSRTSGYNEQFF
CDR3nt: TGTGCCAGCAGCTCAAGGACTAGCGGTTACAATGAGCAGTTCTTC

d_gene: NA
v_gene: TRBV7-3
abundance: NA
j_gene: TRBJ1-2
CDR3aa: CASSRRPDGYGYTF
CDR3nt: TGTGCCAGCAGCCGACGGCCCGACGGCTATGGCTACACCTTC

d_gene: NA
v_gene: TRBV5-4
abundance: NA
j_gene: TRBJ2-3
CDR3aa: CASSQGGFADTQYF
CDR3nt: TGTGCCAGCAGCCAGGGGGGATTCGCAGATACGCAGTATTTT

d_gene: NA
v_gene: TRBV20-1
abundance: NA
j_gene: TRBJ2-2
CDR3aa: CSASLPGVFGELFF
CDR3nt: TGCAGTGCTAGTTTACCAGGGGTGTTCGGGGAGCTGTTTTTT

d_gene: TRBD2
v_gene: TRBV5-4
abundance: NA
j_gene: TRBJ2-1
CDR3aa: CASSRDVSGNYEQFF
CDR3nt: TGTGCCAGCAGTCGAGATGTTAGCGGGAACTATGAGCAGTTCTTC

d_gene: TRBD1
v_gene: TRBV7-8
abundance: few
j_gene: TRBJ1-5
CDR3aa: CASSVAKGQGYQPQHF
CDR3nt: TGTGCCAGCAGCGTGGCCAAGGGACAGGGGTACCAGCCCCAGCATTTT

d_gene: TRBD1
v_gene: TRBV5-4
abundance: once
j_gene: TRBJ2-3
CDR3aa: CASRAGTGVTDTQYF
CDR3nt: TGTGCCAGCAGGGCCGGGACAGGGGTGACAGATACGCAGTATTTT

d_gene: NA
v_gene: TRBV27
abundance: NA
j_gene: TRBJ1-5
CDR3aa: CASSRQGYNQPQHF
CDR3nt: TGTGCCAGCAGCCGCCAGGGTTACAATCAGCCCCAGCATTTT

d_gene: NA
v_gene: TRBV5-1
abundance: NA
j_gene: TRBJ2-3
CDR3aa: CASSSTAASSTDTQYF
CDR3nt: TGCGCCAGCAGCTCGACAGCTGCTTCTAGCACAGATACGCAGTATTTT

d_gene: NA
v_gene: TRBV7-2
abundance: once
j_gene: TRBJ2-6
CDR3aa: CASSPMILSGANVLTF
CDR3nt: TGTGCCAGCAGCCCGATGATTTTGTCTGGGGCCAACGTCCTGACTTTC

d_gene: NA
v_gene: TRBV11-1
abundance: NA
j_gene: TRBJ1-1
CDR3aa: CASSRSGDNTEAFF
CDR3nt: TGTGCCAGCAGCCGTTCAGGGGACAACACTGAAGCTTTCTTT

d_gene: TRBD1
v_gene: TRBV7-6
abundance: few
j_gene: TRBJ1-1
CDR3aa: CASSQQGQGASEAFF
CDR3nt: TGTGCCAGCAGCCAACAGGGACAGGGGGCTTCTGAAGCTTTCTTT

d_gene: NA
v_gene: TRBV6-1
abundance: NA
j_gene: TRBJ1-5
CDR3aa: CASSEGSPNQPQHF
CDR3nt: TGTGCCAGCAGTGAAGGGTCCCCCAATCAGCCCCAGCATTTT

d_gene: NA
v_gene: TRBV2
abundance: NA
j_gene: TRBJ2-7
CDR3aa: CASNPTNQGSEQYF
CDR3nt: TGTGCCAGCAACCCAACTAATCAAGGGTCCGAGCAGTACTTC

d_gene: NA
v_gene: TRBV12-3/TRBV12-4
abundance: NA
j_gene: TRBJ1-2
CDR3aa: CASSKDTQDGYTF
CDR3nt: TGTGCCAGCAGCAAGGACACACAGGATGGCTACACCTTC

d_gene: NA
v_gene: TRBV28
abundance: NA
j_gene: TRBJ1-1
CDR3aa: CASSFDPLREVVMNTEAFF
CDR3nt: TGTGCCAGCAGTTTTGACCCCCTCAGGGAGGTGGTAATGAACACTGAAGCTTTCTTT

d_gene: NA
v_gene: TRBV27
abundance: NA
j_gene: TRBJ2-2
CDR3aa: CASRNFIRNTGELFF
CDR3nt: TGTGCCAGCAGAAATTTTATCAGGAACACCGGGGAGCTGTTTTTT

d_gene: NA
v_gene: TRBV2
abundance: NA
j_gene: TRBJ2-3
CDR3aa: CASSGSHTDTQYF
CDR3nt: TGTGCCAGCAGTGGATCTCACACAGATACGCAGTATTTT

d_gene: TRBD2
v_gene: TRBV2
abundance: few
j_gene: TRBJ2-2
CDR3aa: CASKRTSSANTGELFF
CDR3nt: TGTGCCAGCAAACGGACTAGCAGCGCGAACACCGGGGAGCTGTTTTTT